This T cell receptor beta chain was recovered during a study of blood T cell repertoires in COVID-19. Overall study: Donors in the United States, Italy and Spain gave samples during acute or convalescent COVID-19. The analysed material was cDNA or gDNA that came from T cells, B-cell-depleted T cells, or PBMCs.

Adults between roughly 18 and 89 years of age took part from 24 US areas. Clinical histories supplied by participants themselves formed the basis of cohort assignment. The CDR3 covers 14 residues. Germline values: CDR1 SGHRS, CDR2 YFSETQ. The trim removed 0 bases at V and 7 bases at J, leaving 5 bases unmatched. The data were produced by immunoSEQ multiplex PCR, yet TCRdb's version contains in-frame clones alone and is incomplete. This table holds a few hundred thousand clones, about 86% found once. The rearrangement joins TRBV5-1 to TRBJ1-2; 8 nucleotides line up with TRBD1. The sequence derives from a woman aged 40-49 years with acute COVID-19. The sample taken for sequencing was PBMCs or T cells enriched from blood (not recorded which). This chain's CDR3 is CASSLDGQGGGYTF. CDR3 sequence (DNA): TGCGCCAGCAGCTTGGATGGACAGGGCGGTGGCTACACCTTC.